Below, 20 T cell receptor beta chains from the same sample are listed, as sequenced in a study of blood T cell repertoires in COVID-19. Method: immunoSEQ multiplex PCR; TCRdb's copy keeps in-frame clones and lacks some. The data hold over 400,000 clones, with 85% to 90% observed a single time. Sequenced input: peripheral blood. Receptors originate from a woman aged 50 to 60 with COVID-19, enrolled during active disease.

This clone was detected only a few times. The chain uses TRBV5-6 and TRBJ1-3; D uncertain. The V gene lost 0 bases and the J gene lost 7 bases, with 8 bases spanning the gap. From germline, CDR1 is SGHDT and CDR2 YYEEEE. The CDR3 is 13 residues long. The CDR3, as DNA: TGTGCCAGCAGCTTGGACCCCGCGAACACCATATATTTT. This encodes CASSLDPANTIYF.

DNA for the CDR3: TGTGCCAGCAGCTTAGAACTCTGGGGTGGGCGGGCAGATACGCAGTATTTT. Amino acid sequence: CASSLELWGGRADTQYF. The rearrangement uses TRBV7-2 and TRBJ2-3, with a tentative D call TRBD2 (5 bases). V gave up 1 base and J gave up 4 bases, with 18 bases separating them. This CDR3 comprises 17 residues. The V gene's germline CDR1 is SGHTA and CDR2 FQGNSA.

This rearrangement joins TRBV19 to TRBJ1-4; 7 bases agree with TRBD1. CDR3 length: 14 residues. Per the germline V gene, CDR1 is LNHDA and CDR2 is SQIVND (reference sequence). Trimming cost V 8 bases and J 8 bases; bases outside gene matches: 11. The CDR3 DNA is TGTGCCAGTTCGAAAACTCCGGGACAGGAAAAACTGTTTTTT. As protein: CASSKTPGQEKLFF.

V usage is TRBV19 and J usage is TRBJ2-1, with a tentative D call TRBD2 (6 bases). Germline lookup yields CDR1 LNHDA and CDR2 SQIVND (reference sequence). V lost 1 base to trimming and J lost 5 bases, with 15 bases between them. The CDR3 is made up of 16 amino acids. CDR3: CASSIGTGVTNNEQFF. In DNA form, the CDR3 reads TGTGCCAGTAGTATAGGTACGGGGGTTACCAACAATGAGCAGTTCTTC. The full variable domain, with the rest looked up from reference TRBV19 and TRBJ2-1, is DGGITQSPKYLFRKEGQNVTLSCEQNLNHDAMYWYRQDPGQGLRLIYYSQIVNDFQKGDIAEGYSVSREKKESFPLTVTSAQKNPTAFYLCASSIGTGVTNNEQFFGPGTRLTVL.

The genes are TRBV24-1 and TRBJ2-3; TRBD2 matches at 11 bases. The CDR3 is 17 amino acids. After removal of 10 bases from V and 1 base from J, the junction contained 12 bases not matched to a gene. Germline V gives CDR1 KGHDR, CDR2 SFDVKD. The CDR3 DNA is TGTGCCACTCGAGGGTTTAGCGGGGGGGCCGGCACAGATACGCAGTATTTT. Translating it yields CATRGFSGGAGTDTQYF.

The rearrangement uses TRBV5-1 and TRBJ1-2, with a possible D match to TRBD1 (5 bases). CDR1 SGHRS and CDR2 YFSETQ come from the germline V gene. The V gene lost 5 bases and the J gene lost 1 base, with 6 bases spanning the gap. The CDR3 sequence is 12 residues long. The chain's CDR3 is CASRGVNYGYTF. In DNA form, the CDR3 reads TGCGCCAGCAGAGGGGTTAACTATGGCTACACCTTC.

With regard to this clone: This sample includes further DNA sequences coding for the same CDR3. V and J are TRBV5-1 and TRBJ1-1; D gene unclear. This CDR3 spans 12 amino acids. Trimming took 5 bases from V and 1 from J, leaving 6 bases between them. Germline V gene data show CDR1 as SGHRS and CDR2 as YFSETQ. The CDR3 nucleotides read TGCGCCAGCAGAACGGGGAACACTGAAGCTTTCTTT. Residues: CASRTGNTEAFF. Full variable domain (rest looked up from reference TRBV5-1 and TRBJ1-1): KAGVTQTPRYLIKTRGQQVTLSCSPISGHRSVSWYQQTPGQGLQFLFEYFSETQRNKGNFPGRFSGRQFSNSRSEMNVSTLELGDSALYLCASRTGNTEAFFGQGTRLTVV.

The CDR3 spells CASSLDPAYEQYF. The CDR3, as DNA: TGCGCCAGCAGCTTGGACCCGGCCTACGAGCAGTACTTC. J is TRBJ2-7 and V is TRBV5-1; D is unresolved. The germline V and J ends were trimmed by 0 bases and 2 bases, with 6 bases remaining between them. Germline V gene sequence: CDR1 SGHRS, CDR2 YFSETQ. The CDR3 is 13 residues long.

This rearrangement joins TRBV5-1 to TRBJ1-2; TRBD1 matches 7 bases. Germline V gene data show CDR1 as SGHRS and CDR2 as YFSETQ. This CDR3 region has 15 residues. The ends lost 4 bases at V and 5 bases at J; junction bases unmatched: 11. Here the CDR3 DNA reads TGCGCCAGCAGCCCCTACGAAGGGGGCGGGTATGGCTACACCTTC. Translated, it gives CASSPYEGGGYGYTF. Complete variable domain (other parts from reference TRBV5-1 and TRBJ1-2): KAGVTQTPRYLIKTRGQQVTLSCSPISGHRSVSWYQQTPGQGLQFLFEYFSETQRNKGNFPGRFSGRQFSNSRSEMNVSTLELGDSALYLCASSPYEGGGYGYTFGSGTRLTVV.

V is TRBV27 and J is TRBJ2-7, with D perhaps TRBD1 (5 bases). Trimming shortened V by 3 bases and J by 2 bases, and 11 bases separated the two germline ends. This CDR3 contains 14 residues. The V gene's germline CDR1 is MNHEY and CDR2 SMNVEV (reference sequence). CDR3: CASSFGRATYEQYF. In DNA form, the CDR3 reads TGTGCCAGCAGTTTCGGCAGGGCCACCTACGAGCAGTACTTC.

This clone was counted a few times. The rearrangement uses TRBV2 and TRBJ2-1; 11 positions match TRBD2. Looked up from germline, CDR1 is SNHLY and CDR2 is FYNNEI. This CDR3 is 17 amino acids long. J lost 4 bases, V lost 5 bases, and 10 bases had no gene match. CDR3 amino acids: CASSSPTSGGQYNEQFF. In nucleotides, the CDR3 is TGTGCCAGCAGTTCCCCTACTAGCGGGGGCCAATACAATGAGCAGTTCTTC.

The chain links TRBV5-1 to TRBJ1-5, with D maybe TRBD1 (5 bases). The germline V gene has CDR1 SGHRS and CDR2 YFSETQ. CDR3 length: 15 amino acids. With 1 base removed from V and 1 base from J, the gap between germline ends came to 9 bases. CDR3 protein: CASSLMGGSNQPQHF. The CDR3 region has the DNA TGCGCCAGCAGCTTGATGGGGGGGAGCAATCAGCCCCAGCATTTT.

The V gene is TRBV9, the J gene TRBJ2-3; 9 bases are shared with TRBD1. The CDR3 spans 15 residues. V gave up 2 bases and J gave up 3 bases; unmatched junction bases: 4. The V gene's germline CDR1 is SGDLS and CDR2 YYNGEE. The CDR3 is CASSVNRGLTDTQYF. For the CDR3, the DNA is TGTGCCAGCAGCGTTAACAGGGGGCTGACAGATACGCAGTATTTT.

The genes are TRBV3-1 (or the pseudogene TRBV3-2) and TRBJ2-7, with D possibly being TRBD1 (5 bases). The CDR3 has 17 amino acids. V dropped 4 bases and J dropped 0 bases, with 19 bases sitting between them. Germline V gene lookup returns CDR1 LGHDT and CDR2 YNNKEL (reference sequence). The CDR3 region is CASSPPTLTGASYEQYF. CDR3 DNA sequence: TGTGCCAGCAGCCCACCTACCTTAACAGGAGCCTCCTACGAGCAGTACTTC.

The V gene is TRBV12-3 or TRBV12-4, the J gene TRBJ1-1; D unresolved. The V and J ends lost 4 bases and 5 bases respectively, with 5 bases between them. CDR3 length equals 11 residues. Here the CDR3 reads CASSWRTEAFF. The CDR3 nucleotides read TGTGCCAGCAGTTGGCGGACTGAAGCTTTCTTT.

This chain uses TRBV9 with TRBJ2-2, with 7 bases aligning to TRBD2. The CDR3 runs 14 residues. The germline V gene has CDR1 SGDLS and CDR2 YYNGEE. The J segment lost 6 bases and the V segment lost 4 bases, leaving 6 bases of the junction unmatched. CDR3 residues: CASSPRGGAGELFF. The CDR3 coding sequence is TGTGCCAGCAGCCCCCGCGGGGGAGCCGGGGAGCTGTTTTTT.

To note about this clone: Other nucleotide sequences from this sample produce the same CDR3. The chain's CDR3 is CSASSGNTIYF. In DNA form, the CDR3 reads TGCAGTGCCAGCTCTGGAAACACCATATATTTT. V is TRBV20-1 and J is TRBJ1-3; D remains ambiguous. The CDR3 is 11 amino acids. Germline CDR1 DFQATT, CDR2 SNEGSKA (reference sequence). Trimming took off 6 bases at V and 0 bases at J, with 3 bases between the two ends.

This chain uses TRBV12-3 or TRBV12-4 with TRBJ2-3; D gene uncertain. Trimming took off 4 bases at V and 2 bases at J, with 4 bases between the two ends. The CDR3 loop spans 12 amino acids. The CDR3, as DNA: TGTGCCAGCAGTTCCTTCACAGATACGCAGTATTTT. Amino acid sequence: CASSSFTDTQYF.

The chain has TRBV2 and TRBJ1-5, with TRBD1 as a possible D gene (6 bases). CDR1 and CDR2 from the germline V gene are SNHLY and FYNNEI. The CDR3 totals 14 residues. The CDR3 reads CAIREAGAGQPQHF. CDR3 nucleotides: TGTGCTATAAGGGAAGCAGGGGCGGGTCAGCCCCAGCATTTT.

J is TRBJ2-5 and V is TRBV11-2; 8 bases are a match to TRBD1. The CDR3 sequence is 15 residues long. The germline CDR1 and CDR2 sequences are SGHAT and FQNNGV. Trimming took 5 bases from V and 5 from J; bases not matched to a gene: 10. DNA for the CDR3: TGTGCCAGCAGCCCCACACCAGGGGGCATGGAGACCCAGTACTTC. Translation gives CASSPTPGGMETQYF.